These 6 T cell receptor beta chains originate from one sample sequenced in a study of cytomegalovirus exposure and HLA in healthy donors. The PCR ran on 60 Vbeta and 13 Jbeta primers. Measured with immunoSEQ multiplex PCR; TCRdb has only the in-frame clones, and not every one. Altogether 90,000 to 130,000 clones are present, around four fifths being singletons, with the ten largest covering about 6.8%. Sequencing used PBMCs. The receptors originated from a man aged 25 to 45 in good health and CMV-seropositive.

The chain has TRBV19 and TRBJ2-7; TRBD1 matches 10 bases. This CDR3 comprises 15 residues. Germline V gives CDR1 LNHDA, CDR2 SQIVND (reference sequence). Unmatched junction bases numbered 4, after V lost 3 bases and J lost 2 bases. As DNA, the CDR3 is TGTGCCAGTAGTATCGGGACAGGGGTCCCCTACGAGCAGTACTTC. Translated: CASSIGTGVPYEQYF.

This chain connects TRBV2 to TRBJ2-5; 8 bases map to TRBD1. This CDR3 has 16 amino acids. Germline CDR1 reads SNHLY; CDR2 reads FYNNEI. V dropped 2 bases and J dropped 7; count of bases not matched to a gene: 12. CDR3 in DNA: TGTGCCAGCAGTGAATCCCCGGACAGGGTTGGTTGGACCCAGTACTTC. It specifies CASSESPDRVGWTQYF. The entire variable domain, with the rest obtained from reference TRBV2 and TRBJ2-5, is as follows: EPEVTQTPSHQVTQMGQEVILRCVPISNHLYFYWYRQILGQKVEFLVSFYNNEISEKSEIFDDQFSVERPDGSNFTLKIRSTKLEDSAMYFCASSESPDRVGWTQYFGPGTRLLVL.

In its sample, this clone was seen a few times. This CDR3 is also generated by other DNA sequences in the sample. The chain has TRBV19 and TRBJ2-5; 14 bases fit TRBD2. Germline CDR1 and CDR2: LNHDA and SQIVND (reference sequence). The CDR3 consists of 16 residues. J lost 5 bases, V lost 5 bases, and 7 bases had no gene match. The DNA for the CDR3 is TGTGCCAGTAGTGCGACTAGCGGGGGGGCCGGCGAGACCCAGTACTTC. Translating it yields CASSATSGGAGETQYF.

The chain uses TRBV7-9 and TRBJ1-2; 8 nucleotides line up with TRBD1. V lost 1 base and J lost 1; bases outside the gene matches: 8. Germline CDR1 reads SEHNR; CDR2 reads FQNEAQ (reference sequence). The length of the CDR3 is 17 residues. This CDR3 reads CASSLEGRQGINYGYTF. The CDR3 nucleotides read TGTGCCAGCAGCTTAGAAGGGAGACAGGGGATTAACTATGGCTACACCTTC.

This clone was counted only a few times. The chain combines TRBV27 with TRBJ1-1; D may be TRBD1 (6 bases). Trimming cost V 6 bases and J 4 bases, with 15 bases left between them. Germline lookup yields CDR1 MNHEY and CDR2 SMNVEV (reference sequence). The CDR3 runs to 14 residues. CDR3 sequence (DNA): TGTGCCAGCAGAAACAGGGAGGGTGCCACTGAAGCTTTCTTT. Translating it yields CASRNREGATEAFF.

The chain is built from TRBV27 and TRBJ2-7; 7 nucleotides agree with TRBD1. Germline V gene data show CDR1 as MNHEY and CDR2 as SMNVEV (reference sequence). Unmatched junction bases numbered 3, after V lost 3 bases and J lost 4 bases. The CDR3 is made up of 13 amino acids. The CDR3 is CASSFGQAYEQYF. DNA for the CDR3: TGTGCCAGCAGTTTCGGACAGGCGTACGAGCAGTACTTC.